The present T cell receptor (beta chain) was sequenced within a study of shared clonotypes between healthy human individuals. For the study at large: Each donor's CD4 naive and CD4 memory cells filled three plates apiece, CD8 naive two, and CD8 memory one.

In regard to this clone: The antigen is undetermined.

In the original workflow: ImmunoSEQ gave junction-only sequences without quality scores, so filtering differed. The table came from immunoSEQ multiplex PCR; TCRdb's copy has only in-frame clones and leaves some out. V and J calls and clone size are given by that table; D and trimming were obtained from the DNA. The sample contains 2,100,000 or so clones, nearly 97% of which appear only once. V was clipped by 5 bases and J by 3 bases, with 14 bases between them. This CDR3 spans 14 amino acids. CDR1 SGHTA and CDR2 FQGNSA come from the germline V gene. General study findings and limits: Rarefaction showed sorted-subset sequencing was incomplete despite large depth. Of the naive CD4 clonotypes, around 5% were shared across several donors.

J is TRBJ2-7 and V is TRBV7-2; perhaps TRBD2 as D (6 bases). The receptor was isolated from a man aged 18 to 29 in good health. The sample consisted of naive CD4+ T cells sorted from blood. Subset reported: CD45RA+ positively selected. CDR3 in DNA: TGTGCCAGCAGCCCCACGGGGGTGCGCTACGAGCAGTACTTC. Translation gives CASSPTGVRYEQYF.